This note documents a single T cell receptor (beta chain) sequence. This record comes from a study of blood T cell repertoires in COVID-19. In the study overall: T cells, B-cell-depleted T cells, or PBMCs supplied cDNA or gDNA.

The data were produced by immunoSEQ multiplex PCR, yet TCRdb's version contains in-frame clones alone and is incomplete. The sample shows around 300,000 clones, around four fifths of them seen only once. Sequenced input: peripheral blood. The receptor was isolated from a man aged 25 to 45 with active or convalescent COVID-19.

CDR3 nucleotide sequence: TGCAGCGGTACCGGGACTAGCGGTCACAATGAGCAGTTCTTC. Its protein is CSGTGTSGHNEQFF. The chain links TRBV29-1 to TRBJ2-1, with 11 bases lining up with TRBD2. From germline, CDR1 is SQVTM and CDR2 ANQGSEA. With V trimmed by 7 bases and J by 5 bases, 7 bases remained unmatched. The CDR3 spans 14 residues.